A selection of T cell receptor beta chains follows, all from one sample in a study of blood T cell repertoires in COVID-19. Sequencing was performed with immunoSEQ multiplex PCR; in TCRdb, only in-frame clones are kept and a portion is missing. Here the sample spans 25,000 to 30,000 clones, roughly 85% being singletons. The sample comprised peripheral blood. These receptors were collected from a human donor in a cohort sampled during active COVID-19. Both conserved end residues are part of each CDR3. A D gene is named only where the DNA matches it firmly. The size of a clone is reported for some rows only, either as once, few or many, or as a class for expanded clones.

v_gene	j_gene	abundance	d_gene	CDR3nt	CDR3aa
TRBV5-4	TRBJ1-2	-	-	TGTGCCAGCAGCCTCACCTTCCGGGGAGGATATGGCTACACCTTC	CASSLTFRGGYGYTF
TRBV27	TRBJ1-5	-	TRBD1	TGTGCCAGCAGCTCTCAGGGGGCGGGTCAGCCCCAGCATTTT	CASSSQGAGQPQHF
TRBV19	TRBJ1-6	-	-	TGTGCCAGTAGTACTCCACAGGGTGCCAATTCACCCCTCCACTTT	CASSTPQGANSPLHF
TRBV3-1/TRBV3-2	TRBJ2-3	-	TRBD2	TGTGCCAGCAGCCTTCCCGGGACTAGCGGGGGGATAGATACGCAGTATTTT	CASSLPGTSGGIDTQYF
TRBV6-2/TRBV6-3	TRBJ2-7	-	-	TGTGCCAGCAGTTACCCAGCCTACGAGCAGTACTTC	CASSYPAYEQYF
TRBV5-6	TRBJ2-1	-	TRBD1	TGTGCCAGCAGCTTAGGTCGTTTTAGGGGGCGGGATGAGCAGTTCTTC	CASSLGRFRGRDEQFF
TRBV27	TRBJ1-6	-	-	TGTGCCAGCAGTCAAGGACGGACTTTGTCCCTCCACTTT	CASSQGRTLSLHF
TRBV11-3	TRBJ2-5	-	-	TGTGCCAGCAGCTCGCGGGGTAGGCAGATCGGGTCCGAGACCCAGTACTTC	CASSSRGRQIGSETQYF
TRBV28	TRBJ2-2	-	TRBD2	TGTGCCACCCTCTTAGCGGGGGGGCCGAACACCGGGGAGCTGTTTTTT	CATLLAGGPNTGELFF
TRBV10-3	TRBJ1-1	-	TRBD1	TGTGCCATCAGCCTCCAGGGACAGGGAAATACTGAAGCTTTCTTT	CAISLQGQGNTEAFF
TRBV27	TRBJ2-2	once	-	TGTGCCAGCAGCACCGTAGAGGGATCCGGGGAGCTGTTTTTT	CASSTVEGSGELFF
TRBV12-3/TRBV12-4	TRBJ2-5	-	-	TGTGCCAGCAGTTTGAGAGAGACCCAGTACTTC	CASSLRETQYF
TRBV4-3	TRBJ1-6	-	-	TGCGCCAGCAGCCAAGGGTCTACGGATTCACCCCTCCACTTT	CASSQGSTDSPLHF
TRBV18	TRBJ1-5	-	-	TGTGCCAGCTCACCACTCGACGGGGATCAGCCCCAGCATTTT	CASSPLDGDQPQHF
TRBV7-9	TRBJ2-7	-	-	TGTGCCAGCAGCTTAGGGGACACCCGATGGTGGAACGAGCAGTACTTC	CASSLGDTRWWNEQYF
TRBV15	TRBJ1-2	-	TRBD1	TGTGCCACCAGCAGAGATCCGACAGGGGGTGGCTACACCTTC	CATSRDPTGGGYTF
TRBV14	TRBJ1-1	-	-	TGTGCCAGCAGCCAAGTCAGTCAGGGGATGAGGACTGAAGCTTTCTTT	CASSQVSQGMRTEAFF
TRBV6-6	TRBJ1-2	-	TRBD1	TGTGCCAGACCGACAGGGGGCGACTATGGCTACACCTTC	CARPTGGDYGYTF
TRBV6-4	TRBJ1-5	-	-	TGTGCCAGCAGTGGTGAGGGCGGCAATCAGCCCCAGCATTTT	CASSGEGGNQPQHF
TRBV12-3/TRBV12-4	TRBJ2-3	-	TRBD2	TGTGCCACCAGCGGGGGGGTTGCAGATACGCAGTATTTT	CATSGGVADTQYF
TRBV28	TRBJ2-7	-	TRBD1	TGTGCCAGCAGTCGGGACAGTACCTACGAGCAGTACTTC	CASSRDSTYEQYF
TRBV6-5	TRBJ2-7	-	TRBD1	TGTGCCAGCACCACCCGGGACAGGCTGGACGAGCAGTACTTC	CASTTRDRLDEQYF
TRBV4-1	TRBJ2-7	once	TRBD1	TGCGCCAGCAGCCAAGATATGGGACAGGGGTCCTACGAGCAGTACTTC	CASSQDMGQGSYEQYF
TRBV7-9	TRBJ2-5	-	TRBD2	TGTGCCAGCGCCCGGGAGGTTCAAGAGACCCAGTACTTC	CASAREVQETQYF
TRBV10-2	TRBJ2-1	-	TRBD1	TGCGCCAGCAGTGGTTGGGGACAGTACAATGAGCAGTTCTTC	CASSGWGQYNEQFF
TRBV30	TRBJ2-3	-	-	TGTGCCTGGGCTGGCGGGGGCCTTAGCACAGATACGCAGTATTTT	CAWAGGGLSTDTQYF
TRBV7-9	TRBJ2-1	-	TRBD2	TGTGCCAGCAGCTTCGGGACTAGCGGTGAGCAGTTCTTC	CASSFGTSGEQFF
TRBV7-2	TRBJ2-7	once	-	TGTGCCAGCAGACAGGGCGGCGAGCAGTACTTC	CASRQGGEQYF
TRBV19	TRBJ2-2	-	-	TGTGCCAGTGGGTATGGGGGCGCCCCCGGGGAGCTGTTTTTT	CASGYGGAPGELFF
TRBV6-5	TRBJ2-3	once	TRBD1	TGTGCCAGCAGAGACCGGGACAGGGACACAGATACGCAGTATTTT	CASRDRDRDTDTQYF
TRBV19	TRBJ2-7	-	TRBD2	TGTGCCAGTAGTATAGGACTAGCGGGGCTCTACGAGCAGTACTTC	CASSIGLAGLYEQYF
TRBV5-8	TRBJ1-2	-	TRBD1	TGTGCCAGCAGGCTACCGGGACAGGGTATCCATGGCTACACCTTC	CASRLPGQGIHGYTF
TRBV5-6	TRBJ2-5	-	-	TGTGCCAGCAGCTTGGCCGAGGCAGACCCTCAAGAGACCCAGTACTTC	CASSLAEADPQETQYF
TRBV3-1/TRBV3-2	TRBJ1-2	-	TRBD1	TGTGCCAGCAGCCATCCAGCGTCAACTCTAACCGGGACAGGCTTATATGGCTACACCTTC	CASSHPASTLTGTGLYGYTF
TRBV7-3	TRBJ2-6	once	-	TGTGCCAGCAGCTTATACACCTCTGGGGCCAACGTCCTGACTTTC	CASSLYTSGANVLTF
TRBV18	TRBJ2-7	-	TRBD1	TGTGCCAGCTCCCCCGGGACAGGGGTATCCTACGAGCAGTACTTC	CASSPGTGVSYEQYF
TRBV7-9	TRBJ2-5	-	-	TGTGCCAGCAGCCAGGAAGAGACCCAGTACTTC	CASSQEETQYF
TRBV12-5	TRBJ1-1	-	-	TGTGCTAGTGGCTCCCTAGCTGTCGGAGCTTTCTTT	CASGSLAVGAFF
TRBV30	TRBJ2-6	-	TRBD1	TGTGCCTGGGACAGGGGCAAAACTGGGGCCAACGTCCTGACTTTC	CAWDRGKTGANVLTF
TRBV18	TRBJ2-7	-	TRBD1	TGTGCCAGCTCACCAAGCGGGACAGGGTTTGCGGAGCAGTACTTC	CASSPSGTGFAEQYF